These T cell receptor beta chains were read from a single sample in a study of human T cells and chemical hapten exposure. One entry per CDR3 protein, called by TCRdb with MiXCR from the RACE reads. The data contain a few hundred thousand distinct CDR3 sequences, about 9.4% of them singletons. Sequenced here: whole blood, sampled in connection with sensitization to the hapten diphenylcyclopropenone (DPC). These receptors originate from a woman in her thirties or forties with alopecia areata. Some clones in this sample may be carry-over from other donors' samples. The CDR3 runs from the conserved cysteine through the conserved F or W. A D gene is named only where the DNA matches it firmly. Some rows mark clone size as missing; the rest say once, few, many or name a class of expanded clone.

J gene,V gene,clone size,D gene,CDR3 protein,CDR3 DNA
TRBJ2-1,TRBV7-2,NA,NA,CASTSSPGVYNEQFF,TGTGCCAGCACCTCCTCGCCGGGCGTCTACAATGAGCAGTTCTTC
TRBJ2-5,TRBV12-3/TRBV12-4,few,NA,CASASVAHTDF,TGTGCCAGCGCCTCTGTGGCACATACGGACTTC
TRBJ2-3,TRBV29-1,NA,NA,CSALGGAGSDTQYF,TGCAGCGCCCTAGGGGGCGCGGGATCAGATACGCAGTATTTT
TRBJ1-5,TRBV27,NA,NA,CASSLRPVPNQPQHF,TGTGCCAGCAGCCTTAGGCCGGTCCCCAATCAGCCCCAGCATTTT
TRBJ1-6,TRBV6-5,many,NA,CASRRTASYNSPLHF,TGTGCCAGCAGACGAACGGCCTCCTATAATTCACCCCTCCACTTT
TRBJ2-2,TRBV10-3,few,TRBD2,CAIRASGVTGELFF,TGTGCCATCAGGGCCAGCGGGGTCACCGGGGAGCTGTTTTTT
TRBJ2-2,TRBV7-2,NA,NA,CASSPKTAGELFF,TGTGCCAGCAGCCCCAAGACCGCCGGGGAGCTGTTTTTT
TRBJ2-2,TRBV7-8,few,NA,CASSLRTAANTGELFF,TGTGCCAGCAGCTTACGGACGGCAGCGAACACCGGGGAGCTGTTTTTT
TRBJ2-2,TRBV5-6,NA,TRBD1,CASSPGDRNTGELFF,TGTGCCAGCAGCCCAGGGGACAGGAACACCGGGGAGCTGTTTTTT
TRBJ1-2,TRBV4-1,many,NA,CASSQDGGQGFYGYTF,TGCGCCAGCAGCCAAGATGGGGGGCAGGGGTTCTATGGCTACACCTTC
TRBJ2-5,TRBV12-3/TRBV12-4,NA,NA,CASSLAGYETQYF,TGTGCCAGCAGTTTAGCGGGATACGAGACCCAGTACTTC
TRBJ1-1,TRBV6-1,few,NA,CASSPSQGTEAFF,TGTGCCAGCAGTCCGTCTCAAGGCACTGAAGCTTTCTTT
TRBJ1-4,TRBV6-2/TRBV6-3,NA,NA,CAAGRREKLFF,TGTGCCGCCGGACGGCGTGAAAAACTGTTTTTT
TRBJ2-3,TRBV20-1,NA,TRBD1,CSVYRGPSTDTQYF,TGCAGTGTCTACAGGGGGCCCAGCACAGATACGCAGTATTTT
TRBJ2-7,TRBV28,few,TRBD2,CASRSSGTSYEQYF,TGTGCCAGCAGATCTAGCGGGACCTCCTACGAGCAGTACTTC
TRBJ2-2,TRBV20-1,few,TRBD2,CSARDLLASNTGELFF,TGCAGTGCTAGAGATTTACTAGCGTCGAACACCGGGGAGCTGTTTTTT
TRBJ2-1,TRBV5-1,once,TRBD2,CASTRGTSGRLGDNEQFF,TGCGCCAGCACAAGGGGGACTAGCGGGAGGCTGGGAGACAATGAGCAGTTCTTC
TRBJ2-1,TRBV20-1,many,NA,CSAGGQTSYNEQFF,TGCAGTGCTGGAGGACAGACGTCCTACAATGAGCAGTTCTTC
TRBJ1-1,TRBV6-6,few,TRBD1,CASSLGQGAPEAFF,TGTGCCAGCAGTTTGGGGCAGGGGGCCCCTGAAGCTTTCTTT
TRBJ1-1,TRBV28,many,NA,CASSSSYTEAFF,TGTGCCAGCAGTTCCTCCTACACTGAAGCTTTCTTT
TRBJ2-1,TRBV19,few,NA,CASRRQWVYGLYNEQFF,TGTGCCAGTAGGAGACAATGGGTGTACGGCCTTTACAATGAGCAGTTCTTC
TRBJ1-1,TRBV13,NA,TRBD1,CASSPLGQGAEAFF,TGTGCCAGCAGCCCCCTAGGACAGGGCGCTGAAGCTTTCTTT
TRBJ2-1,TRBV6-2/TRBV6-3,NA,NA,CASSLRWSFGEQFF,TGTGCCAGCAGTTTACGATGGTCCTTTGGGGAGCAGTTCTTC
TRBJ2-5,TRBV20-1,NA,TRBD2,CSAGSLAPLQETQYF,TGCAGTGCTGGGTCACTAGCGCCCCTCCAAGAGACCCAGTACTTC
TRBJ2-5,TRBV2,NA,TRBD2,CATRKAGGGQETQYF,TGTGCCACCCGGAAGGCTGGCGGGGGCCAAGAGACCCAGTACTTC
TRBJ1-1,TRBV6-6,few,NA,CASSYSQGDAEAFF,TGTGCCAGCAGTTACTCGCAGGGTGATGCTGAAGCTTTCTTT
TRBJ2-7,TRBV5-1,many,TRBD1,CASSLAAGGWEQYF,TGCGCCAGCAGCTTGGCGGCAGGGGGCTGGGAGCAGTACTTC
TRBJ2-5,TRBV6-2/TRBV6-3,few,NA,CASSVGGRKETQYF,TGTGCCAGCAGTGTGGGGGGGCGCAAAGAGACCCAGTACTTC
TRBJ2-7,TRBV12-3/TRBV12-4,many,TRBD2,CASSPGTKEQYF,TGTGCCAGCAGCCCCGGGACTAAGGAGCAGTACTTC
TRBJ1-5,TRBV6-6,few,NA,CASSYAGAPNQPQHF,TGTGCCAGCAGTTACGCGGGGGCCCCCAATCAGCCCCAGCATTTT
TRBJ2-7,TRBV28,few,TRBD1,CASSSADRGSNEQYF,TGTGCCAGCAGTTCAGCTGACAGGGGGAGCAACGAGCAGTACTTC
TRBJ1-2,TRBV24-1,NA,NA,CATSDGASGYTF,TGTGCCACCAGTGACGGGGCATCCGGCTACACCTTC
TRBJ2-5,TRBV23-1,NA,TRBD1,CASSSTPGTGRETQYF,TGCGCCAGCAGTTCTACCCCGGGGACAGGGCGGGAGACCCAGTACTTC
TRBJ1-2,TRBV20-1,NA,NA,CSARVTTLGAEGYGYTF,TGCAGTGCTAGGGTTACGACCTTAGGGGCCGAGGGGTATGGCTACACCTTC
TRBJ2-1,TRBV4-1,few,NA,CASSQAVNNEQFF,TGCGCCAGCAGCCAAGCCGTTAACAATGAGCAGTTCTTC
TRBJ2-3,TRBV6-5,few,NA,CASSYSRWPTDTQYF,TGTGCCAGCAGTTACTCGCGGTGGCCTACAGATACGCAGTATTTT
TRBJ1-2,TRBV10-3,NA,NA,CAISPEGANYGYTF,TGTGCCATCAGTCCGGAGGGGGCTAACTATGGCTACACCTTC
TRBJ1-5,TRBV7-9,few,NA,CASSSGLPTQPQHF,TGTGCCAGCAGCTCCGGACTCCCCACACAGCCCCAGCATTTT
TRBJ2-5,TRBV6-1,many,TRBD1,CASSEQGAGETQYF,TGTGCCAGCAGTGAACAGGGGGCGGGCGAGACCCAGTACTTC
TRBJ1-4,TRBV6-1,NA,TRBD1,CASSVPGQLFEKLFF,TGTGCCAGCAGTGTGCCGGGACAGCTCTTCGAAAAACTGTTTTTT
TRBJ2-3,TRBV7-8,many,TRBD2,CASSPLAGASTDTQYF,TGTGCCAGCAGCCCCCTAGCGGGAGCGAGCACAGATACGCAGTATTTT
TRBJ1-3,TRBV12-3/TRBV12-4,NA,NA,CASSSGLKNTIYF,TGTGCCAGCAGTTCAGGGTTGAAAAACACCATATATTTT
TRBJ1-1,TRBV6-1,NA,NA,CASSGSYLTEAFF,TGTGCCAGCAGTGGTAGTTATTTGACTGAAGCTTTCTTT
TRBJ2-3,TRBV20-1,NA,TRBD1,CSARKTGGWTDTQYF,TGCAGTGCTAGAAAGACAGGGGGCTGGACAGATACGCAGTATTTT
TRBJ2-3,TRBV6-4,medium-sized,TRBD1,CASSDGTGGADTQYF,TGTGCCAGCAGTGACGGGACAGGGGGCGCAGATACGCAGTATTTT
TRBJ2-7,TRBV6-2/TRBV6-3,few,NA,CASTTRQRGSYEQYF,TGTGCCAGCACCACCAGACAGAGGGGGTCCTACGAGCAGTACTTC
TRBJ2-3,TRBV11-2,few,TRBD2,CASSLVNRLAGATYTQYF,TGTGCCAGCAGCTTAGTAAATCGACTAGCGGGAGCGACATATACGCAGTATTTT
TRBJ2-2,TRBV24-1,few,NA,CATSARATGELFF,TGTGCCACCAGTGCACGGGCCACCGGGGAGCTGTTTTTT
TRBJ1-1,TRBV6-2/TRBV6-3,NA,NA,CASTYRHGTEAFF,TGTGCCAGCACCTATAGACACGGGACTGAAGCTTTCTTT
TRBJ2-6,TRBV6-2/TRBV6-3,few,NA,CASSYLAQGLSSGANVLTF,TGTGCCAGCAGTTACCTTGCGCAGGGGCTGAGCTCTGGGGCCAACGTCCTGACTTTC
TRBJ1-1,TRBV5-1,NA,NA,CASSLTGRTEAFF,TGCGCCAGCAGCTTGACAGGCCGAACTGAAGCTTTCTTT
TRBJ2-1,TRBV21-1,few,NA,CASLERREASYNEQFF,TGTGCCAGCCTCGAAAGGAGGGAAGCTTCTTACAATGAGCAGTTCTTC
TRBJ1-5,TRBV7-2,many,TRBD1,CASTAGQQPQHF,TGTGCCAGCACCGCGGGACAGCAGCCCCAGCATTTT
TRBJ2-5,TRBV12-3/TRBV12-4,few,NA,CASRPLRAGETQYF,TGTGCCAGCAGGCCTTTAAGGGCGGGCGAGACCCAGTACTTC
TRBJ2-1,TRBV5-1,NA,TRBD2,CASSFGTSEHNEQFF,TGCGCCAGCAGCTTCGGGACTAGCGAACACAATGAGCAGTTCTTC
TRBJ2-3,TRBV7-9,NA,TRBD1,CASRGDRLLITDTQYF,TGTGCCAGCAGGGGGGACAGGCTTCTAATAACAGATACGCAGTATTTT
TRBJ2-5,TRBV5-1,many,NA,CASSHKIRDPGTQYF,TGCGCCAGCAGCCACAAAATCAGGGACCCCGGGACCCAGTACTTC
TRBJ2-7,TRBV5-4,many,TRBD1,CASSLDQGAYEQYF,TGTGCCAGCAGCTTGGATCAGGGGGCCTACGAGCAGTACTTC